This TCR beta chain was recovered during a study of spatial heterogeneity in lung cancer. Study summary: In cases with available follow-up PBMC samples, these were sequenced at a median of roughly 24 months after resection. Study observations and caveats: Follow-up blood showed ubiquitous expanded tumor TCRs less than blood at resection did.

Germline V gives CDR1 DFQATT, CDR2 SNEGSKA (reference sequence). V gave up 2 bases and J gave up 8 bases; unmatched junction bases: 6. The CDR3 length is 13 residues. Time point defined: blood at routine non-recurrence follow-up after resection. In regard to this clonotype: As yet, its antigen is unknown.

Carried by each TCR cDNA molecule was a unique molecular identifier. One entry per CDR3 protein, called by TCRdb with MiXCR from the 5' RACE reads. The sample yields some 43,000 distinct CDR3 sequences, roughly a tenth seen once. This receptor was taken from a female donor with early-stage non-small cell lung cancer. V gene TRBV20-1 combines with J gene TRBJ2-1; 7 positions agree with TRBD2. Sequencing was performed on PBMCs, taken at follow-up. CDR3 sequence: CSARPAGVHEQFF. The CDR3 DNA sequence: TGCAGTGCTAGACCCGCGGGGGTCCATGAGCAGTTCTTC.